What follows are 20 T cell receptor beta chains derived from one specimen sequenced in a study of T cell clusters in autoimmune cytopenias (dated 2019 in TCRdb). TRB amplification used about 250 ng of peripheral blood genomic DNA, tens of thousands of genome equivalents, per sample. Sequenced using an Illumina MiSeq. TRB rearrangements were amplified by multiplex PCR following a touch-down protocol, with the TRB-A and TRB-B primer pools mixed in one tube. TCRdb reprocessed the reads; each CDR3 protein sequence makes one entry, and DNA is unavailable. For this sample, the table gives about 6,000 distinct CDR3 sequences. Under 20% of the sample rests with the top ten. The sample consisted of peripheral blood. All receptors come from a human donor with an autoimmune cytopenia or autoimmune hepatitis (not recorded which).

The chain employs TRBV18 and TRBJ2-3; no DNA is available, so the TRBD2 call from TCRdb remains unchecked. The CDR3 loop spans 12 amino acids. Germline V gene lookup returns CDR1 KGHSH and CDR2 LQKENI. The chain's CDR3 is CASSPSEGTQYF.

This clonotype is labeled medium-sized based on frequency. Here the CDR3 reads CAISASQLAGVYNEQFF. The chain employs TRBV10-3 and TRBJ2-1; TCRdb names TRBD2, which stays unverified in the absence of DNA. Germline CDR1 is ENHRY and CDR2 is SYGVKD. The CDR3 spans 17 residues.

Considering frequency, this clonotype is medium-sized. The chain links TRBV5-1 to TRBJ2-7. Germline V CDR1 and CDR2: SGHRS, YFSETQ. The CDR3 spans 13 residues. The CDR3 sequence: CASSWDKSYEQYF. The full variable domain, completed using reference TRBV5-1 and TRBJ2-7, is KAGVTQTPRYLIKTRGQQVTLSCSPISGHRSVSWYQQTPGQGLQFLFEYFSETQRNKGNFPGRFSGRQFSNSRSEMNVSTLELGDSALYLCASSWDKSYEQYFGPGTRLTVT.

The chain's CDR3 is CASSISGGDNEQFF. The V gene is TRBV7-9, the J gene TRBJ2-1; without DNA, the TCRdb call of TRBD1 cannot be checked. CDR3 length equals 14 residues. CDR1 and CDR2 from the germline V gene are SEHNR and FQNEAQ (reference sequence). Variable domain in full (rest from reference TRBV7-9 and TRBJ2-1): DTGVSQNPRHKITKRGQNVTFRCDPISEHNRLYWYRQTLGQGPEFLTYFQNEAQLEKSRLLSDRFSAERPKGSFSTLEIQRTEQGDSAMYLCASSISGGDNEQFFGPGTRLTVL.

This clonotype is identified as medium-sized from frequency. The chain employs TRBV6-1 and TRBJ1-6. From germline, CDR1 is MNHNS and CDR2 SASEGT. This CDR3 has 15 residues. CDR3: CASSALDPYNSPLHF.

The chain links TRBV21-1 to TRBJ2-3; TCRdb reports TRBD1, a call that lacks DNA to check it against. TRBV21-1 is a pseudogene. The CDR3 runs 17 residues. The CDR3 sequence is CASNFTSEGASTDTQYF.

The CDR3 is CASSPTRGYQETQYF. The rearrangement uses TRBV6-5 and TRBJ2-5; TCRdb designates TRBD1, a call that cannot be tested without DNA. Germline CDR1 reads MNHEY; CDR2 reads SVGAGI. CDR3 length equals 15 residues.

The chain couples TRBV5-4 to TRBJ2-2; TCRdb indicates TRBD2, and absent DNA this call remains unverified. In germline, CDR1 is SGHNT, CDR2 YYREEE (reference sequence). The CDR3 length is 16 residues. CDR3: CASSLQPGTNTGELFF. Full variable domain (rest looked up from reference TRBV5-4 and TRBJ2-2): ETGVTQSPTHLIKTRGQQVTLRCSSQSGHNTVSWYQQALGQGPQFIFQYYREEENGRGNFPPRFSGLQFPNYSSELNVNALELDDSALYLCASSLQPGTNTGELFFGEGSRLTVL.

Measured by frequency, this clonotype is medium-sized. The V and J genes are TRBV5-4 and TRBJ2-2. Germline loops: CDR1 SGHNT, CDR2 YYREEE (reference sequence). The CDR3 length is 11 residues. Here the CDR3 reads CASSLSGELFF.

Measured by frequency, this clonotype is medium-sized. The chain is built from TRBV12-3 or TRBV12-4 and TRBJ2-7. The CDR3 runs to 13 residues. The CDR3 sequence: CASRSDGTYEQYF.

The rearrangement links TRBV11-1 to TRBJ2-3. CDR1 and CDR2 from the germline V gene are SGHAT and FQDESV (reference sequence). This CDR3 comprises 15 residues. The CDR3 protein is CASSPSGTSTDTQYF.

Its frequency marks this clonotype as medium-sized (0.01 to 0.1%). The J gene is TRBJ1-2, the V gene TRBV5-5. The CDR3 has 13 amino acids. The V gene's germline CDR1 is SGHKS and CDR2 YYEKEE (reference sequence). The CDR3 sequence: CASSLDTNYGYTF.

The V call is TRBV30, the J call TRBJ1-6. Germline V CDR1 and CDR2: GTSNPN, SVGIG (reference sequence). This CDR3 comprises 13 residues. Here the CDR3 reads CAWSANPEAPLHF. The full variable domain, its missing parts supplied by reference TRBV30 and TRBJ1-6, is SQTIHQWPATLVQPVGSPLSLECTVEGTSNPNLYWYRQAAGRGLQLLFYSVGIGQISSEVPQNLSASRPQDRQFILSSKKLLLSDSGFYLCAWSANPEAPLHFGNGTRLTVT.

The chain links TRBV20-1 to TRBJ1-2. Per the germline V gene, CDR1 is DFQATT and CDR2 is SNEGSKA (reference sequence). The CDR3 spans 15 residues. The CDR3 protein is CSAPIQVSVSYGYTF.

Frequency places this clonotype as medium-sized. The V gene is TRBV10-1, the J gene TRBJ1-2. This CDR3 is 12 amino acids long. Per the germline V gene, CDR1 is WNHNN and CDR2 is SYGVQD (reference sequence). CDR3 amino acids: CASSNSASGYTF.

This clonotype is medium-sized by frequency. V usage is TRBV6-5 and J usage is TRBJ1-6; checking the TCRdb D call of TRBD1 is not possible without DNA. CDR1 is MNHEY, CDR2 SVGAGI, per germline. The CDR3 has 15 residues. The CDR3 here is CASSRPGQGNSPLHF.

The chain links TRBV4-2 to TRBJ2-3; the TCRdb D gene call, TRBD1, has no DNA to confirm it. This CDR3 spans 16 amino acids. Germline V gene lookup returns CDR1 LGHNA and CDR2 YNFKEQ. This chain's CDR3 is CASSQGGGGATDTHYF.

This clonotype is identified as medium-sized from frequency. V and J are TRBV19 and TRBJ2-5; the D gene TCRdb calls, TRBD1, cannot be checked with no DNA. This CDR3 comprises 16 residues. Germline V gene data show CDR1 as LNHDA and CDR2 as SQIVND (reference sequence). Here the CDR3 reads CASSMGGGSPVETQYF.

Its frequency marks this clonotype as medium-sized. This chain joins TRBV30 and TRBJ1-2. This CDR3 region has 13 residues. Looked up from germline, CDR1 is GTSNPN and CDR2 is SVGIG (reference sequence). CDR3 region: CAWSVGLDYGYTF.

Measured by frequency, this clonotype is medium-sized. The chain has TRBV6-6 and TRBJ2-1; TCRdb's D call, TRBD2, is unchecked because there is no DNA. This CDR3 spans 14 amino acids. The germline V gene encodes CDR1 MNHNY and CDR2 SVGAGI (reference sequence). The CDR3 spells CASSSAGKYNEQFF.